The next 30 T cell receptor beta chains were all read from a single sample in a study of vaccination effects on CD4 cells after COVID-19. After about 10 days in culture, the CD4+ T cells were isolated. Participants were given two doses of BNT162b2 or mRNA-1273 vaccine. These receptors' targets are unknown. Libraries were prepared by immunoSEQ multiplex PCR; TCRdb keeps only in-frame clonotypes and omits some of them. The table includes 50,000 to 70,000 clones, 70% to 80% detected once. Sequenced here: CD4+ T cells from PBMCs cultured without peptide, sampled after COVID-19 vaccination. These receptors originate from a human donor who received a COVID-19 vaccine.

The chain carries TRBV4-2 and TRBJ2-1, with unresolved D. The CDR3 is 13 amino acids. The V gene's germline CDR1 is LGHNA and CDR2 YNFKEQ. The V and J ends lost 4 bases and 3 bases respectively, with 7 bases between them. The CDR3 DNA is TGTGCCAGCAGCCTCGAGCGCTACAATGAGCAGTTCTTC. Its translation: CASSLERYNEQFF.

The chain is built from TRBV25-1 and TRBJ2-7, with 7 bases aligning to TRBD1. This CDR3 has 11 residues. CDR1 MGHDK and CDR2 SYGVNS come from the germline V gene. J was trimmed by 9 bases and V by 6 bases; bases with no gene match: 5. In nucleotides, the CDR3 is TGTGCCAGCAGGGGGACAGACGGGCAGTACGTC. It is translated as CASRGTDGQYV.

The chain is built from TRBV2 and TRBJ1-2; possibly TRBD1 for D (5 bases). The CDR3 contains 15 residues. The germline gives CDR1 SNHLY, CDR2 FYNNEI. Deletions cut 6 bases from V and 6 bases from J, with 20 bases between. CDR3 sequence reads: CASSSSGLLGDGYTF. The CDR3 nucleotides are TGTGCCAGCAGCTCCTCGGGACTCCTGGGCGATGGCTACACCTTC.

This clone has more than one count but fewer than ten. V gene TRBV5-1 combines with J gene TRBJ1-1; 7 bases align to TRBD1. Trimming at V came to 2 bases and at J to 4 bases, leaving 5 bases not matched to a gene. This CDR3 spans 14 amino acids. Germline V gene sequence: CDR1 SGHRS, CDR2 YFSETQ. CDR3 protein: CASSFDRVGTEAFF. The CDR3 coding sequence is TGCGCCAGCAGCTTCGACAGGGTTGGCACTGAAGCTTTCTTT.

This sequence joins TRBV11-2 and TRBJ2-7; D call uncertain. The CDR3 length is 12 residues. CDR1 and CDR2 from the germline V gene are SGHAT and FQNNGV. Trimming pared 5 bases from V and 6 bases from J, leaving 11 bases between. Here the CDR3 reads CASSTGSREQYV. The CDR3 region has the DNA TGTGCCAGCAGCACCGGAAGCCGCGAGCAGTACGTC.

This clone has more than one count but fewer than ten. V gene TRBV6-5 combines with J gene TRBJ1-2; possible D gene TRBD1, 5 bases. The CDR3 runs to 14 residues. Looked up from germline, CDR1 is MNHEY and CDR2 is SVGAGI. The V end lost 6 bases, the J end lost 5 bases, and 16 bases lay between the germline ends. CDR3 residues: CASRDIREVYGYTF. CDR3 bases: TGTGCCAGCAGGGATATCAGGGAGGTTTATGGCTACACCTTC.

V usage is TRBV2 and J usage is TRBJ2-7; 8 nucleotides match TRBD1. The CDR3 consists of 13 residues. Trimming removed 4 bases from V and 6 bases from J; junction bases left unmatched: 5. Per germline, CDR1 SNHLY and CDR2 FYNNEI. The CDR3 DNA reads as TGTGCCAGCAGTGTACATACAGGGGGCGAGCAGTACGTC. The encoded protein is CASSVHTGGEQYV.

The chain combines TRBV9 with TRBJ1-2, with D possibly being TRBD1 (5 bases). CDR1 and CDR2 from the germline V gene are SGDLS and YYNGEE. There are 13 residues in the CDR3. V shed 4 bases and J shed 2 bases, with 9 bases lying between them. The CDR3 DNA follows: TGTGCCAGCAGCCGCCGGGACAACTATGGCTACACCTTC. This sequence encodes CASSRRDNYGYTF.

The sample holds one count of this clone. J is TRBJ2-5 and V is TRBV24-1; the D gene is possibly TRBD1 (5 bases). Germline V gene lookup returns CDR1 KGHDR and CDR2 SFDVKD. Trimming shortened V by 12 bases and J by 5 bases, and 21 bases separated the two germline ends. The length of the CDR3 is 14 residues. The CDR3 DNA follows: TGTGCCGTGGGGCCAGGGCAGGGTGTCGAGACCCAGTACTTC. Amino acids: CAVGPGQGVETQYF.

The table lists this clone with a few counts. The chain has TRBV2 and TRBJ1-1; D not certain. The CDR3 sequence is 11 residues long. The V end lost 4 bases, the J end lost 3 bases, and 3 bases lay between the germline ends. In germline, CDR1 is SNHLY, CDR2 FYNNEI. As DNA, the CDR3 is TGTGCCAGCAGTGGGTACACTGAAGCTTTCTTT. Translation: CASSGYTEAFF.

The J gene is TRBJ2-5, the V gene TRBV9; 10 nucleotides line up with TRBD2. The CDR3 length is 15 residues. The ends lost 2 bases at V and 5 bases at J; junction bases unmatched: 6. Looked up from germline, CDR1 is SGDLS and CDR2 is YYNGEE. DNA of the CDR3: TGTGCCAGCAGCGTGGGAGCGGGGGGGTGGGAGACCCAGTACTTC. This codes for CASSVGAGGWETQYF.

This rearrangement joins TRBV5-1 to TRBJ2-3; TRBD2 might be the D (6 bases). The germline V gene encodes CDR1 SGHRS and CDR2 YFSETQ. Trimming pared 4 bases from V and 2 bases from J, leaving 8 bases between. The CDR3 is 13 amino acids. The CDR3 protein is CASSGGSTDTQYF. CDR3 DNA: TGCGCCAGCAGCGGGGGGTCCACAGATACGCAGTATTTT.

The CDR3 here is CASSTSGGAGEQYV. CDR3 sequence (DNA): TGTGCCAGCAGCACTAGCGGGGGGGCCGGCGAGCAGTACGTC. J is TRBJ2-7 and V is TRBV7-2, with 13 bases aligning to TRBD2. With V trimmed by 5 bases and J by 6 bases, 4 bases remained unmatched. The CDR3 runs to 14 residues. Per the germline V gene, CDR1 is SGHTA and CDR2 is FQGNSA.

The CDR3 loop is CASRRTSGIGDTQYF. CDR3 DNA: TGCGCCAGCAGGCGGACTAGCGGGATCGGCGATACGCAGTATTTT. The chain uses TRBV5-1 and TRBJ2-3, with 12 bases identical to TRBD2. CDR3 size: 15 residues. Unmatched junction bases numbered 7, after V lost 5 bases and J lost 6 bases. Germline CDR1 and CDR2: SGHRS and YFSETQ.

J is TRBJ2-1 and V is TRBV28; D gene unclear. V gave up 6 bases and J gave up 4 bases, with 4 bases separating them. Germline lookup yields CDR1 MDHEN and CDR2 SYDVKM. CDR3 length: 11 residues. The CDR3 bases are TGTGCCAGCAGCCGTTACAATGAGCAGTTCTTC. Encoded protein: CASSRYNEQFF.

The chain couples TRBV5-1 to TRBJ1-1, with TRBD1 as a possible D gene (6 bases). Germline CDR1 reads SGHRS; CDR2 reads YFSETQ. V lost 3 bases and J 1 base, leaving 13 bases between the germline ends. The length of the CDR3 is 15 residues. This CDR3 reads CASSSFTGSNTEAFF. DNA for the CDR3: TGCGCCAGCAGCTCCTTTACAGGGTCGAACACTGAAGCTTTCTTT. The full variable domain, its missing parts supplied by reference TRBV5-1 and TRBJ1-1, is KAGVTQTPRYLIKTRGQQVTLSCSPISGHRSVSWYQQTPGQGLQFLFEYFSETQRNKGNFPGRFSGRQFSNSRSEMNVSTLELGDSALYLCASSSFTGSNTEAFFGQGTRLTVV.

The V and J genes are TRBV2 and TRBJ1-3, with TRBD1 as a possible D gene (5 bases). Germline V lookup: CDR1 SNHLY, CDR2 FYNNEI. Trimming pared 6 bases from V and 4 bases from J, leaving 19 bases between. This CDR3 has 16 amino acids. CDR3 DNA: TGTGCCAGCAGAGGGAGGATAGGGGATATCGGAAACACCATATATTTT. Its protein is CASRGRIGDIGNTIYF.

This chain joins TRBV14 and TRBJ1-2; 9 bases agree with TRBD1. Germline lookup yields CDR1 SGHDN and CDR2 FVKESK. The CDR3 extends over 15 amino acids. The V and J ends lost 4 bases and 2 bases, in that order; junction bases with no gene match: 5. This CDR3 is CASSLTGTGNYGYTF. The CDR3 coding sequence is TGTGCCAGCAGCCTAACCGGGACAGGGAACTATGGCTACACCTTC.

This sequence joins TRBV18 and TRBJ1-5; perhaps TRBD1 as D (6 bases). The length of the CDR3 is 14 residues. Looked up from germline, CDR1 is KGHSH and CDR2 is LQKENI. Trimming removed 2 bases at V and 3 bases at J, with 8 bases between. CDR3 sequence (DNA): TGTGCCAGCTCACCAACAGGGCCCAATCAGCCCCAGCATTTT. The encoded protein is CASSPTGPNQPQHF.

The CDR3 bases are TGTGCCAGCTCCCGAACAAGCACAGATACGCAGTATTTT. This codes for CASSRTSTDTQYF. J is TRBJ2-3 and V is TRBV18; D is ambiguous. V lost 6 bases to trimming and J lost 0 bases, with 7 bases between them. This CDR3 comprises 13 residues. CDR1 is KGHSH, CDR2 LQKENI, per germline.

The chain has TRBV3-1 (or the pseudogene TRBV3-2) and TRBJ1-2; D is undetermined. Per germline, CDR1 LGHDT and CDR2 YNNKEL (reference sequence). The CDR3 is 13 amino acids. V lost 1 base, J lost 6 bases, and 9 bases lay in between. In DNA form, the CDR3 reads TGTGCCAGCAGCCAAGTTGTTGGAGATGGCTACACCTTC. Translating it yields CASSQVVGDGYTF.

The chain employs TRBV6-5 and TRBJ2-6; a weak D match, TRBD2 (6 bases). The CDR3 has 15 residues. The germline gives CDR1 MNHEY, CDR2 SVGAGI. Trimming took off 6 bases at V and 8 bases at J, with 17 bases between the two ends. CDR3 protein: CASSFNPGDTNVLTF. CDR3 coding DNA: TGTGCCAGCAGCTTCAACCCGGGAGATACCAACGTCCTGACTTTC.

The V gene is TRBV2, the J gene TRBJ2-3; possibly TRBD2 for D (5 bases). This CDR3 contains 17 residues. The germline CDR1 and CDR2 sequences are SNHLY and FYNNEI. The V end lost 4 bases, the J end lost 2 bases, and 19 bases lay between the germline ends. This chain's CDR3 is CASSVWRHRTPTDTQYF. The CDR3 DNA reads as TGTGCCAGCAGTGTTTGGAGGCATAGGACCCCCACAGATACGCAGTATTTT.

The V call is TRBV2, the J call TRBJ1-4; no clear D gene. Trimming stripped 5 bases from V and 0 bases from J, with 7 bases between. Germline lookup yields CDR1 SNHLY and CDR2 FYNNEI. This CDR3 is 14 amino acids long. Written as DNA, the CDR3 is TGTGCCAGCAGTCTCATCACAACTAATGAAAAACTGTTTTTT. It codes for CASSLITTNEKLFF.

The V gene is TRBV2, the J gene TRBJ1-5; D ambiguous. This CDR3 spans 16 amino acids. V lost 2 bases, J lost 2 bases, and 13 bases lay in between. CDR1 and CDR2 (germline): SNHLY, FYNNEI. The CDR3 loop is CASSERRVSGNQPQHF. The CDR3 bases are TGTGCCAGCAGTGAACGGAGGGTGTCGGGCAATCAGCCCCAGCATTTT. Combining the CDR3 with reference TRBV2 and TRBJ1-5 gives the whole variable domain EPEVTQTPSHQVTQMGQEVILRCVPISNHLYFYWYRQILGQKVEFLVSFYNNEISEKSEIFDDQFSVERPDGSNFTLKIRSTKLEDSAMYFCASSERRVSGNQPQHFGDGTRLSIL.

The rearrangement uses TRBV13 and TRBJ2-1, with a possible D match to TRBD1 (6 bases). The germline CDR1 and CDR2 sequences are PRHDT and FYEKMQ (reference sequence). V gave up 0 bases and J gave up 0 bases, with 15 bases separating them. The CDR3 is 18 residues long. As DNA, the CDR3 is TGTGCCAGCAGCTTAGGGAGGGGGAAGAGCATCTCCTACAATGAGCAGTTCTTC. It encodes CASSLGRGKSISYNEQFF.

The chain links TRBV6-5 to TRBJ2-3; 7 nucleotides line up with TRBD2. Germline V gene data show CDR1 as MNHEY and CDR2 as SVGAGI. The CDR3 covers 14 residues. V lost 6 bases and J lost 2; bases outside the gene matches: 5. CDR3 nucleotides: TGTGCCAGCAGGCCGGGACTATACACAGATACGCAGTATTTT. This encodes CASRPGLYTDTQYF.

This sequence joins TRBV6-2 or TRBV6-3 and TRBJ1-5; possibly TRBD1 for D (5 bases). Trimming shortened V by 5 bases and J by 5 bases, and 19 bases separated the two germline ends. This CDR3 is 16 amino acids long. Germline assignment: CDR1 MNHEY and CDR2 SVGEGT. The CDR3 reads CASSDGEGLRDQPQHF. The CDR3 bases are TGTGCCAGCAGTGACGGGGAGGGACTCCGAGATCAGCCCCAGCATTTT.

V is TRBV2 and J is TRBJ2-5; TRBD1 agrees at 7 bases. The CDR3 is 16 amino acids. Germline V lookup: CDR1 SNHLY, CDR2 FYNNEI. Trimming removed 7 bases from V and 2 bases from J; junction bases left unmatched: 13. CDR3 nucleotide sequence: TGTGCCAGCACCTATTTTGACAGGGCCGGTCAAGAGACCCAGTACTTC. Its protein is CASTYFDRAGQETQYF.

CDR3 sequence reads: CASSESTVLRTQHF. CDR3 DNA: TGTGCCAGCAGTGAAAGCACAGTCCTAAGGACCCAGCATTTT. The chain employs TRBV6-1 and TRBJ1-5, with unresolved D. Trimming took off 2 bases at V and 11 bases at J, with 16 bases between the two ends. The germline CDR1 and CDR2 sequences are MNHNS and SASEGT. The CDR3 is made up of 14 amino acids.